The source of this T cell receptor beta chain is a study of monozygotic twins with inflammatory bowel disease. Germline CDR1 MNHNY, CDR2 SVGAGI (reference sequence). CDR3 length: 14 amino acids. TCRdb reworked the 5' RACE reads into one entry per CDR3 protein, no DNA. Its table records 210,000 or so distinct CDR3 sequences. Study-wide results and caveats: Varying immunosuppressive regimens may have increased patient repertoire variability.

Of note for this clonotype: What it binds is unknown.

The TCR was taken from a human donor with ulcerative colitis or Crohn's disease, or a healthy co-twin of an affected twin (not recorded which). J is TRBJ2-7 and V is TRBV6-6; TCRdb reports TRBD2, a call that lacks DNA to check it against. Material for sequencing was blood. CDR3 in amino acids: CASTPLGSGYEQYF.